This T cell receptor beta chain was sequenced in a study of T cell repertoires in cytomegalovirus infection. About the study: Evidence of both CMV infection and a matching HLA type came from public TCR beta signatures.

Findings of the study overall: Ex vivo, HLA-C-restricted CMV-specific TCR beta clonotypes prevailed over the rest of the response. Identification of carriers of CMV plus the relevant HLA was performed using cumulative public TCR beta family frequency.

This clonotype appeared a single time. What it recognizes is unknown. This may come from a read error, since a much larger clone is one base off. A single record per CDR3 protein comes from TCRdb applying MiXCR to the reads. The repertoire holds fewer than 700,000 distinct CDR3 sequences, with approximately 24% as singletons. The CDR3 sequence is 17 residues long. V lost 3 bases and J lost 7, with 21 bases in between. Per germline, CDR1 KGHDR and CDR2 SFDVKD. The sequence was collected from a human donor in good health (CMV status not recorded). Some clones in this sample may be carry-over from other donors' samples. V and J are TRBV24-1 and TRBJ2-1; TRBD1 might be the D (5 bases). The sample consisted of CD8+ T cells from PBMCs. CDR3 protein: CATSDTKAGWFGNEQFF. In DNA, the CDR3 is TGTGCCACCAGTGATACAAAGGCAGGGTGGTTTGGGAATGAGCAGTTCTTC.